This is a list of T cell receptor beta chains from one sample in a study of blood T cell repertoires in COVID-19. TCRdb's copy holds only in-frame clones and misses some; the assay was immunoSEQ multiplex PCR. Found here are approximately 250,000 clones, roughly 90% of them singletons; the top ten hold approximately 4.1%. The source material was PBMCs or T cells enriched from blood (not recorded which). The receptor source for this set is a woman in her twenties or thirties who had recovered from COVID-19. Each CDR3 is given with its conserved first and last residue. The D gene is left open where the match is weak. Rows give clone size only sometimes, using once, few, many, or a class for an expanded clone.

J | size | V | D | DNA | CDR3
TRBJ2-5 | . | TRBV10-3 | TRBD1 | TGTGCCATCAATTTCCAGGGGGCTTGGGAGACCCAGTACTTC | CAINFQGAWETQYF
TRBJ2-7 | . | TRBV7-9 | . | TGTGCCAGCAGCGGAGTATTCTACGAGCAGTACTTC | CASSGVFYEQYF
TRBJ2-2 | . | TRBV4-3 | . | TGCGCCAGCAGCCACCGACAGGTTTGGAACACCGGGGAGCTGTTTTTT | CASSHRQVWNTGELFF
TRBJ1-1 | . | TRBV6-5 | TRBD1 | TGTGCCAGCAGTTACTGGGACAGGAACACTGAAGCTTTCTTT | CASSYWDRNTEAFF
TRBJ2-1 | many | TRBV6-4 | . | TGTGCCAGCAGTGAAGGAGGGGTCTCCTACAATGAGCAGTTCTTC | CASSEGGVSYNEQFF
TRBJ2-2 | . | TRBV18 | . | TGTGCCAGCTCACTCGGACAGCCAGGCACCGGGGAGCTGTTTTTT | CASSLGQPGTGELFF
TRBJ2-1 | once | TRBV15 | TRBD2 | TGTGCCACCAGCATACGGACTAGCCCAACGCTTTACAATGAGCAGTTCTTC | CATSIRTSPTLYNEQFF
TRBJ1-6 | . | TRBV2 | . | TGTGCCAGCCGGGGAGGGGTATTAAATTCACCCCTCCACTTT | CASRGGVLNSPLHF
TRBJ1-1 | . | TRBV7-2 | TRBD1 | TGTGCCAGCAGCCCGAGGGGGACAGGGGACGGGGGCACTGAAGCTTTCTTT | CASSPRGTGDGGTEAFF
TRBJ1-2 | . | TRBV19 | . | TGTGCCAGTAGTTGGCCGGAGGTTTATGGCTACACCTTC | CASSWPEVYGYTF
TRBJ1-6 | . | TRBV19 | . | TGTGCCAGTAGTCCCACAGGAGATAATTCACCCCTCCACTTT | CASSPTGDNSPLHF
TRBJ2-1 | . | TRBV28 | TRBD2 | TGTGCCAGCAGCCAGCGGGAAACCTACAATGAGCAGTTCTTC | CASSQRETYNEQFF
TRBJ2-7 | few | TRBV7-9 | . | TGTGCCAGCAGCTCCCGACAGGTTGACTACGAGCAGTACTTC | CASSSRQVDYEQYF
TRBJ1-5 | once | TRBV7-2 | . | TGTGCCAGCAGCTTCGGGGACAACCAGCCCCAGCATTTT | CASSFGDNQPQHF
TRBJ1-3 | . | TRBV27 | TRBD1 | TGTGCCAGCAGTTCCGGACAGGGAAGCACCATATATTTT | CASSSGQGSTIYF